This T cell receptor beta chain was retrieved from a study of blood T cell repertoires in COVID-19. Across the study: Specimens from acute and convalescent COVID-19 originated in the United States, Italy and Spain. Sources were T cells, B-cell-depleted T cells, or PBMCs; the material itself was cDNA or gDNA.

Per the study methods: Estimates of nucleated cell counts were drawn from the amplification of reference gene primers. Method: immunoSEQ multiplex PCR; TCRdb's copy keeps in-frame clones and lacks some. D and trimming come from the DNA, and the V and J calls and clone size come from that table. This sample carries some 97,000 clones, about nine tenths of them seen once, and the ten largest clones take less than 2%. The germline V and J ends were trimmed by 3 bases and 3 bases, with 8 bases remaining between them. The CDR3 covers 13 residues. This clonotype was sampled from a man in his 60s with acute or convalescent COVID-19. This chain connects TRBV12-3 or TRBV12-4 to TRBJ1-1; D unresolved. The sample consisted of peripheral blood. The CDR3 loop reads CASSFSEDTEAFF. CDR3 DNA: TGTGCCAGCAGTTTTTCCGAGGACACTGAAGCTTTCTTT.